The 23 T cell receptor beta chains given below trace back to one sample, sequenced in a study of T cell repertoires in cytomegalovirus infection. TCRdb re-derived calls from the reads in MiXCR, one entry per CDR3 protein. The sample lists roughly 280,000 distinct CDR3 sequences, over 8% occurring once. The specimen sequenced was PBMCs. The origin of the receptors is a human donor in good health (CMV status not recorded). Some clones in this sample may be carry-over from other donors' samples.

This clonotype occurred many times. This chain uses TRBV6-2 or TRBV6-3 with TRBJ2-7, with 7 bases matching TRBD2. V shed 7 bases, J shed 0 bases, and the junction held 9 bases outside the gene matches. Germline V CDR1 and CDR2: MNHEY, SVGEGT. This CDR3 comprises 15 residues. The CDR3 DNA is TGTGCCAGCAAACGGCGCGGCGGGGGCTCCTACGAGCAGTACTTC. Translating gives CASKRRGGGSYEQYF.

Many counts were recorded for this clonotype. This chain connects TRBV7-2 to TRBJ2-4, with D unclear. There are 11 residues in the CDR3. Germline V gives CDR1 SGHTA, CDR2 FQGNSA. The ends were cut back, 5 bases at V and 10 bases at J, with 9 bases in the middle. The CDR3 region is CASSLGPIQYF. Here the CDR3 DNA reads TGTGCCAGCAGCCTGGGTCCTATTCAGTACTTC.

This clonotype was recorded at least ten times. The chain recombines TRBV7-2 with TRBJ2-7; D perhaps matches TRBD2 (5 bases). The CDR3 extends over 14 amino acids. V lost 4 bases and J 3 bases, leaving 13 bases between the germline ends. Germline CDR1 is SGHTA and CDR2 is FQGNSA. The CDR3 protein is CASSSTTGVYEQYF. Here the CDR3 DNA reads TGTGCCAGCAGCTCGACTACTGGGGTCTACGAGCAGTACTTC.

This clonotype was observed many times. The chain is built from TRBV7-2 and TRBJ2-5, with 11 bases identical to TRBD1. Germline values: CDR1 SGHTA, CDR2 FQGNSA. V shed 5 bases, J shed 5 bases, and the junction held 7 bases outside the gene matches. CDR3 length equals 15 residues. In nucleotides, the CDR3 is TGTGCCAGCAGCCAGGGACAGGGGGTTGTGGAGACCCAGTACTTC. Its translation is CASSQGQGVVETQYF.

This clonotype showed up just a few times. The rearrangement joins TRBV20-1 to TRBJ2-5, with D tentatively TRBD1 (5 bases). V lost 0 bases and J lost 4, with 15 bases in between. CDR1 is DFQATT and CDR2 is SNEGSKA in the germline V gene (reference sequence). This CDR3 has 15 residues. Written as DNA, the CDR3 is TGCAGTGCTAGAGAGGCCCAGGGTATAGGAGAGACCCAGTACTTC. This sequence encodes CSAREAQGIGETQYF.

V and J are TRBV28 and TRBJ2-7; no definite D call. Trimming pared 7 bases from V and 5 bases from J, leaving 9 bases between. Looked up from germline, CDR1 is MDHEN and CDR2 is SYDVKM. The CDR3 contains 11 residues. The CDR3 bases are TGTGCCAGCACAATATTTGACGAGCAGTACTTC. It yields the protein CASTIFDEQYF. Based on the CDR3 plus reference TRBV28 and TRBJ2-7, the full variable domain is DVKVTQSSRYLVKRTGEKVFLECVQDMDHENMFWYRQDPGLGLRLIYFSYDVKMKEKGDIPEGYSVSREKKERFSLILESASTNQTSMYLCASTIFDEQYFGPGTRLTVT.

CDR3 sequence (DNA): TGCAGCGTTGGGCGGGGGAATAGGAATGAGCAGTTCTTC. As protein: CSVGRGNRNEQFF. V and J are TRBV29-1 and TRBJ2-1, with 7 nucleotides matching TRBD2. This CDR3 region has 13 residues. V dropped 4 bases and J dropped 7; count of bases not matched to a gene: 7. From germline, CDR1 is SQVTM and CDR2 ANQGSEA.

This clonotype was seen many times. The J gene is TRBJ1-2, the V gene TRBV5-1; the match to TRBD1 covers 7 bases. The CDR3 is 19 amino acids. Germline loops: CDR1 SGHRS, CDR2 YFSETQ. The V and J ends lost 4 bases and 0 bases, in that order; junction bases with no gene match: 18. CDR3 nucleotides: TGCGCCAGCAGCCAGGACTCAGGGGGATGGACACTAGCTAACTATGGCTACACCTTC. Its translation is CASSQDSGGWTLANYGYTF.

This clonotype appeared many times. The chain is built from TRBV7-2 and TRBJ1-4; a possible D gene is TRBD1 (5 bases). Germline V CDR1 and CDR2: SGHTA, FQGNSA. The V and J ends lost 1 base and 2 bases respectively, with 8 bases between them. The CDR3 is 15 residues long. The CDR3 DNA is TGTGCCAGCAGCTTAGGTCCAGGGACTAATGAAAAACTGTTTTTT. Its protein product is CASSLGPGTNEKLFF.

The chain joins TRBV7-9 to TRBJ1-1; D remains ambiguous. The CDR3 totals 9 residues. Trimming removed 3 bases from V and 11 bases from J, with 4 bases in between. Germline lookup yields CDR1 SEHNR and CDR2 FQNEAQ (reference sequence). The CDR3: CASSFGAFF. For the CDR3, the DNA is TGTGCCAGCAGCTTTGGGGCTTTCTTT.

This clonotype was observed many times. The chain uses TRBV6-2 or TRBV6-3 and TRBJ1-1; no firm D call. Germline CDR1 reads MNHEY; CDR2 reads SVGEGT. The V and J ends lost 7 bases and 0 bases respectively, with 9 bases between them. The CDR3 has 13 residues. For the CDR3, the DNA is TGTGCCAGCACCTCAACAGTGAACACTGAAGCTTTCTTT. Protein: CASTSTVNTEAFF.

This clonotype was recorded many times. V usage is TRBV7-2 and J usage is TRBJ1-5, with D hard to call. V lost 5 bases and J 9 bases, leaving 11 bases between the germline ends. The CDR3 loop spans 12 amino acids. Germline CDR1 reads SGHTA; CDR2 reads FQGNSA. The CDR3 DNA reads TGTGCCAGCAGCCTCTTTGGGCTGCCCCAGCATTTT. It yields the protein CASSLFGLPQHF.

This clonotype has only a few counts. The V gene is TRBV30, the J gene TRBJ2-2, with 14 bases identical to TRBD2. In germline, CDR1 is GTSNPN, CDR2 SVGIG (reference sequence). This CDR3 is 15 amino acids long. Trimming removed 5 bases from V and 6 bases from J; junction bases left unmatched: 5. The DNA of the CDR3 is TGTGCCTGGGACCCGGGACTAGCGGGGGCCGGGGAGCTGTTTTTT. Residues: CAWDPGLAGAGELFF.

This clonotype came up many times. V is TRBV28 and J is TRBJ2-2; D remains ambiguous. V lost 6 bases to trimming and J lost 5 bases, with 13 bases between them. The germline CDR1 and CDR2 sequences are MDHEN and SYDVKM. The CDR3 consists of 14 residues. DNA of the CDR3: TGTGCCAGCAGCCTCACGTTGCGAACCGGGGAGCTGTTTTTT. Protein sequence: CASSLTLRTGELFF.

This clonotype was seen repeatedly, ten times or more. V gene TRBV6-5 combines with J gene TRBJ2-7, with 13 nucleotides matching TRBD2. The CDR3 runs to 17 residues. With V trimmed by 2 bases and J by 2 bases, 6 bases remained unmatched. CDR1 is MNHEY, CDR2 SVGAGI, per germline. CDR3 bases: TGTGCCAGCAGTTACCGGGCGGGACTAGCGGGGACCTACGAGCAGTACTTC. Amino acids: CASSYRAGLAGTYEQYF.

At least ten counts were recorded for this clonotype. The V and J genes are TRBV6-2 or TRBV6-3 and TRBJ2-2; 11 bases map to TRBD2. Losses at the gene ends were 4 bases for V and 6 bases for J; bases not matched to a gene: 7. Germline lookup yields CDR1 MNHEY and CDR2 SVGEGT. The CDR3 spans 16 residues. The CDR3 DNA follows: TGTGCCAGCAGTTTACTAGCGGGAGCTTTACCCGGGGAGCTGTTTTTT. Translated: CASSLLAGALPGELFF.

This chain connects TRBV20-1 to TRBJ1-4; D unresolved. Trimming cost V 3 bases and J 8 bases, with 16 bases left between them. The CDR3 runs to 14 residues. Germline CDR1 and CDR2: DFQATT and SNEGSKA (reference sequence). CDR3 in amino acids: CSARWEGPAEKLFF. The CDR3 DNA follows: TGCAGTGCTAGGTGGGAGGGCCCCGCCGAAAAACTGTTTTTT.

This clonotype was seen at least ten times. This rearrangement joins TRBV7-2 to TRBJ1-1, with D unclear. Trimming stripped 5 bases from V and 1 base from J, with 14 bases between. The CDR3 contains 15 residues. Germline-derived CDR1 and CDR2 are SGHTA and FQGNSA. CDR3 sequence (DNA): TGTGCCAGCAGCCCCCTGTCTTGGCAGAACACTGAAGCTTTCTTT. This gives the protein CASSPLSWQNTEAFF.

This clonotype was recorded many times. This chain connects TRBV7-2 to TRBJ2-3; no reliable D call. CDR3 length: 17 residues. Trimming stripped 0 bases from V and 6 bases from J, with 19 bases between. CDR1 is SGHTA and CDR2 is FQGNSA in the germline V gene. CDR3 bases: TGTGCCAGCAGCTTAGCTGGTAACCACTGGGGTTGGGATACGCAGTATTTT. This gives the protein CASSLAGNHWGWDTQYF.

This clonotype was recorded many times. The chain is built from TRBV6-8 and TRBJ1-3, with D hard to call. Germline CDR1 and CDR2: MNHGY and SAAAGT. With 2 bases removed from V and 0 bases from J, the gap between germline ends came to 8 bases. This CDR3 comprises 15 residues. The CDR3 DNA sequence: TGTGCCAGCAGTTACACACAAGCCTCTGGAAACACCATATATTTT. Its protein product is CASSYTQASGNTIYF.

This clonotype has a handful of counts. The rearrangement uses TRBV6-2 or TRBV6-3 and TRBJ1-1; D is ambiguous. V was pared by 8 bases and J by 6 bases, with 10 bases between. The CDR3 consists of 11 residues. Germline V gene data show CDR1 as MNHEY and CDR2 as SVGEGT. CDR3 sequence reads: CASRAGPEAFF. The CDR3 region has the DNA TGTGCCAGCCGGGCCGGACCTGAAGCTTTCTTT.

This clonotype was seen at least ten times. This rearrangement joins TRBV7-2 to TRBJ2-5; D uncertain. V gave up 4 bases and J gave up 4 bases, with 13 bases separating them. The germline CDR1 and CDR2 sequences are SGHTA and FQGNSA. The CDR3 is 14 residues long. CDR3 in amino acids: CASSSRFQSETQYF. The CDR3 coding sequence is TGTGCCAGCAGCTCCCGATTTCAGTCAGAGACCCAGTACTTC.

This clonotype was picked up many times. J is TRBJ1-5 and V is TRBV13; no definite D call. The length of the CDR3 is 14 residues. With 3 bases removed from V and 1 base from J, the gap between germline ends came to 7 bases. Germline values: CDR1 PRHDT, CDR2 FYEKMQ (reference sequence). CDR3 protein: CASSFRGSNQPQHF. Here the CDR3 DNA reads TGTGCCAGCAGCTTTCGTGGGAGCAATCAGCCCCAGCATTTT.